The 10 T cell receptor beta chains given below trace back to one sample, sequenced in a study of graft-versus-host responses after intestinal transplantation. The antigens of these receptors remain unknown. The assay was immunoSEQ multiplex PCR, and TCRdb's table has in-frame clones only and misses some. This sample has around 84,000 clones, with less than 90% found just once. The sequences come from unstimulated CD8+ T cells sorted from spleen or lymph node cells, collected before intestinal transplant. All receptors derive from a human donor who received an intestinal transplant.

The genes are TRBV5-1 and TRBJ2-7; perhaps TRBD2 as D (5 bases). The CDR3 loop spans 14 amino acids. The V gene lost 0 bases and the J gene lost 2 bases, with 9 bases spanning the gap. Germline CDR1 SGHRS, CDR2 YFSETQ. The CDR3 DNA follows: TGCGCCAGCAGCTTGGTCGACTACCCCTACGAGCAGTACTTC. It specifies CASSLVDYPYEQYF. The full variable domain, its missing parts supplied by reference TRBV5-1 and TRBJ2-7, is KAGVTQTPRYLIKTRGQQVTLSCSPISGHRSVSWYQQTPGQGLQFLFEYFSETQRNKGNFPGRFSGRQFSNSRSEMNVSTLELGDSALYLCASSLVDYPYEQYFGPGTRLTVT.

In nucleotides, the CDR3 is TGTGCCAGCAGGATCGCGGGACACCCTGAGGAGACCCAGTACTTC. The encoded protein is CASRIAGHPEETQYF. The chain uses TRBV6-5 and TRBJ2-5; D could derive from TRBD1 or TRBD2 (6 bases each). Germline lookup yields CDR1 MNHEY and CDR2 SVGAGI. The ends were cut back, 6 bases at V and 5 bases at J, with 19 bases in the middle. The CDR3 extends over 15 amino acids.

V is TRBV7-3 and J is TRBJ1-3, with D perhaps TRBD1 (5 bases). V shed 10 bases and J shed 3 bases, with 13 bases lying between them. The CDR3 totals 13 residues. Germline V lookup: CDR1 SGHTA, CDR2 FQGTGA. This CDR3 is CATPRGSGNTIYF. The CDR3 nucleotides read TGTGCCACTCCTAGGGGTAGTGGAAACACCATATATTTT. Full variable domain (rest looked up from reference TRBV7-3 and TRBJ1-3): GAGVSQTPSNKVTEKGKYVELRCDPISGHTALYWYRQSLGQGPEFLIYFQGTGAADDSGLPNDRFFAVRPEGSVSTLKIQRTERGDSAVYLCATPRGSGNTIYFGEGSWLTVV.

The table lists this clone with a few counts. V gene TRBV5-4 combines with J gene TRBJ2-2, with D perhaps assigned TRBD1 or TRBD2 (6 bases each). Trimming pared 4 bases from V and 5 bases from J, leaving 15 bases between. The CDR3 covers 15 residues. In germline, CDR1 is SGHNT, CDR2 YYREEE (reference sequence). CDR3 amino acids: CASSLGSGATGELFF. The DNA of the CDR3 is TGTGCCAGCAGCCTCGGGTCGGGGGCTACCGGGGAGCTGTTTTTT.

The rearrangement uses TRBV9 and TRBJ1-4; D may be TRBD1 (5 bases). CDR3 length: 16 amino acids. Trimming took 4 bases from V and 1 from J, leaving 14 bases between them. Germline CDR1 SGDLS, CDR2 YYNGEE. The CDR3 DNA is TGTGCCAGCAGCCCCGATGGGAGGGGAACTAATGAAAAACTGTTTTTT. This encodes CASSPDGRGTNEKLFF.

The chain joins TRBV29-1 to TRBJ2-3; TRBD2 matches 12 bases. CDR1 SQVTM and CDR2 ANQGSEA come from the germline V gene. The CDR3 sequence is 13 residues long. With 1 base clipped from V and 11 bases from J, the junction kept 4 bases outside the gene matches. CDR3 region: CSVEGTSGVMQYF. The CDR3 DNA reads as TGCAGCGTTGAAGGGACTAGCGGGGTTATGCAGTATTTT.

The chain is built from TRBV4-2 and TRBJ2-3; 11 nucleotides line up with TRBD2. This CDR3 is 17 amino acids long. With V trimmed by 2 bases and J by 5 bases, 9 bases remained unmatched. Per the germline V gene, CDR1 is LGHNA and CDR2 is YNFKEQ. CDR3 sequence (DNA): TGTGCCAGCAGCCAAATCTTAGGGACTAGCGGTCTAGATACGCAGTATTTT. It yields the protein CASSQILGTSGLDTQYF.

The chain carries TRBV19 and TRBJ1-4; D is undetermined. Per the germline V gene, CDR1 is LNHDA and CDR2 is SQIVND (reference sequence). Trimming cost V 4 bases and J 0 bases, with 9 bases left between them. This CDR3 region has 15 residues. The CDR3 nucleotides are TGTGCCAGTAGTACGGCCGGGCCAACTAATGAAAAACTGTTTTTT. Amino acid sequence: CASSTAGPTNEKLFF.

V and J are TRBV11-2 and TRBJ2-7, with D perhaps TRBD1 or TRBD2 (6 bases each). Per germline, CDR1 SGHAT and CDR2 FQNNGV. With 3 bases removed from V and 2 bases from J, the gap between germline ends came to 14 bases. This CDR3 comprises 15 residues. CDR3 sequence reads: CASSFGGQGPYEQYF. The CDR3 region has the DNA TGTGCCAGCAGCTTTGGGGGGCAGGGTCCCTACGAGCAGTACTTC.

The chain uses TRBV14 and TRBJ2-5, with 9 bases fitting TRBD2. V shed 3 bases, J shed 2 bases, and the junction held 7 bases outside the gene matches. This CDR3 region has 16 residues. Germline values: CDR1 SGHDN, CDR2 FVKESK. The CDR3 protein is CASSHVAGVPQETQYF. In DNA form, the CDR3 reads TGTGCCAGCAGCCACGTAGCGGGGGTACCTCAAGAGACCCAGTACTTC. Looking up the rest from reference TRBV14 and TRBJ2-5 gives the full variable domain: EAGVTQFPSHSVIEKGQTVTLRCDPISGHDNLYWYRRVMGKEIKFLLHFVKESKQDESGMPNNRFLAERTGGTYSTLKVQPAELEDSGVYFCASSHVAGVPQETQYFGPGTRLLVL.